This TCR beta chain is drawn from a study of shared clonotypes between healthy human individuals. Whole-study results and caveats: Clonotype sharing across donors was expected to vary with sequencing depth. Across subsets, estimated richness was generally greater for naive than for memory populations. Donors were few, which limited the genetic and exposure-history diversity represented.

Turning to this clone: Its antigen is unknown.

The CDR3 totals 16 residues. Trimming removed 4 bases at V and 3 bases at J, with 18 bases between. Germline loops: CDR1 MNHEY, CDR2 SMNVEV (reference sequence). At deep level, the assay was performed. Assay: immunoSEQ multiplex PCR; the TCRdb copy retains only in-frame clones and omits some. In the table there are around 750,000 clones, roughly 70% of which are singletons. Material for sequencing was memory CD4+ T cells sorted from blood. Subset reported: CD45RA-negative fraction. This TCR derives from a woman in her twenties or thirties in good health. This chain joins TRBV27 and TRBJ1-1; no definite D call. This CDR3 is CASSSYTPTGDTEAFF. CDR3 sequence (DNA): TGTGCCAGCAGTTCGTATACACCGACCGGTGACACTGAAGCTTTCTTT.